The present TCR beta chain was sequenced within a study of blood T cell repertoires in COVID-19 (dated by TCRdb to 2018 to 2020). Some background on the complete study: Samples from collaborators originated in the United States, Italy and Spain and spanned both the acute and convalescent phases of COVID-19. The prospective study material was composed of cDNA or gDNA derived from T cells, B-cell-depleted T cells, or PBMCs. The dataset comprised deeply sampled blood TCRbeta repertoires from subjects exposed to, actively infected with, or recovered from COVID-19. A freely available public database, intended as a resource for researchers studying the immune response to SARS-CoV-2, is where the repertoires were released. Samples came from the ongoing ImmuneRACE study (first 160 participants) plus 1,254 subjects from 6 global collaborators. Nearly every sample came with metadata listing a de-identified subject ID, COVID-19 status, age in years and sex. Where HLA class I and class II types were available, the types were taken from metadata supplied by the sample provider, not from assay-based typing. Overall study outcomes, separate from this receptor: How much clinical and demographic metadata was included differed by source and by participant, and the metadata was provided uncurated.

Details on this clone: What this receptor recognizes is not known. Base qualities were left out, and no much larger clone turns up one base away.

The CDR3 contains 16 residues, cysteine and phenylalanine counted. The kept DNA is CDR3 alone, 48 bases in frame from the first base. The germline V gene gives CDR1 as MDHEN and CDR2 as SYDVKM. Trimming accounts for 2 bases at V and 5 bases at J, while the number of junction bases matched to no gene is 7. TCRbeta CDR3 regions were amplified from genomic DNA using the immunoSEQ Assay, a bias-controlled multiplex PCR. From the authors' description of their analysis: Nucleated cell counts per sample were estimated from amplification of reference gene primers within the assay. Sequence reads were collapsed and filtered to measure the absolute abundance of every unique TCRbeta CDR3 rearrangement. For each sample, productive Simpson clonality was calculated as the square root of Simpson's diversity index over productive rearrangements. TCRdb re-hosts the immuneACCESS table, in-frame sequences only. Its copies lack some clones; in the studies checked, an unresolved V gene accounts for under half of them, and the cause for the rest is not known. V, J and clone size are those of that table, while D and trimming were read from the DNA. This sample lists a few hundred thousand clones; approximately 89% were detected once. The top ten clonotypes cover 10% to 13% of the sample.

In Seattle, one collaborating source enrolled patients while the infection was active and tracked those patients longitudinally over the course of disease. Collaborating institutions collected whole blood in K2EDTA tubes following their own protocols. For TCRbeta analysis, collaborators shipped samples in one of three forms: frozen whole blood, isolated PBMCs, or DNA extracted from either of those sample types. The chain couples TRBV28 to TRBJ2-5; TRBD2 agrees with 11 junctional bases. This TCR derives from a woman between 65 and 79 years old with COVID-19, enrolled during active disease. The sequencing input was peripheral blood. The DNA sequence follows: TGTGCCAGCAGTTTAAATTTGGGACTAGCGGTCGAGACCCAGTACTTC. This encodes CASSLNLGLAVETQYF.